This TCR beta chain was found in a study of blood T cells in healthy people across ages. Then a second PCR, running about 6 to 11 cycles, was carried out with a sample-barcoded 5' primer and a J-beta primer mix. TCRdb re-analysed the 5' RACE reads in MiXCR, keeping a single row per CDR3 protein. The top ten hold approximately 4% of the sample, which has approximately 1.5 million distinct CDR3 sequences, about 42% seen once. Whole-study results and caveats: Long-lived donors had more naive CD4+ cells and higher diversity than aged donors. Per-million-T-cell TCR beta diversity fell roughly linearly with age.

The donors, healthy Caucasians from Russia, were aged about 6 to 90. This clonotype has a handful of counts. Its antigen is unknown. Input material: blood. This TCR was recovered from a woman aged 18-29 years in good health.

The chain's CDR3 is CASSLPTSKNIQYF. The CDR3 DNA follows: TGTGCCAGCAGCTTACCGACTTCCAAAAACATTCAGTACTTC. This chain connects TRBV13 to TRBJ2-4; D is uncertain. This CDR3 is built from 14 residues. Germline V gives CDR1 PRHDT, CDR2 FYEKMQ (reference sequence). The V gene lost 2 bases and the J gene lost 2 bases, with 7 bases spanning the gap. The full variable domain, its missing parts supplied by reference TRBV13 and TRBJ2-4, is AAGVIQSPRHLIKEKRETATLKCYPIPRHDTVYWYQQGPGQDPQFLISFYEKMQSDKGSIPDRFSAQQFSDYHSELNMSSLELGDSALYFCASSLPTSKNIQYFGAGTRLSVL.